Listed here are 12 T cell receptor beta chains from one sample, sequenced in a study of PD-1 blockade in classical Hodgkin lymphoma. Time point reported: cycle 4 day 1 (C4D1), after six to seven weeks of nivolumab. Exposure to brentuximab vedotin varied, and each patient had relapsed following autologous stem cell transplantation. Here immunoSEQ multiplex PCR was the method, and the copy in TCRdb shows in-frame clones only, minus some. Of 35,000 to 50,000 clones in the sample, about 70% are singletons; the top ten hold approximately 3%. The starting material was peripheral blood mononuclear cells (PBMCs), obtained before the fourth cycle of nivolumab. Receptors were obtained from a human donor with classical Hodgkin lymphoma.

This sequence joins TRBV11-2 and TRBJ2-3; 7 bases map to TRBD1. This CDR3 region has 16 residues. Unmatched junction bases numbered 6, after V lost 3 bases and J lost 0 bases. Germline CDR1 SGHAT, CDR2 FQNNGV. The CDR3 spells CASSFMGDRSTDTQYF. Written as DNA, the CDR3 is TGTGCCAGCAGCTTTATGGGGGACAGAAGCACAGATACGCAGTATTTT.

As for this clone: Other DNA sequences in this sample translate to the same CDR3. The genes are TRBV30 and TRBJ2-7; 11 nucleotides line up with TRBD1. The CDR3 loop spans 14 amino acids. J lost 3 bases, V lost 2 bases, and 3 bases had no gene match. Germline-derived CDR1 and CDR2 are GTSNPN and SVGIG (reference sequence). As DNA, the CDR3 is TGTGCCTGGAGTTCCGGGACAGGGGGCTACGAGCAGTACTTC. Translated, it gives CAWSSGTGGYEQYF.

V usage is TRBV19 and J usage is TRBJ1-2; 8 nucleotides match TRBD1. This CDR3 region has 13 residues. V lost 6 bases to trimming and J lost 7 bases; unmatched junction nucleotides: 7. Germline V gene sequence: CDR1 LNHDA, CDR2 SQIVND (reference sequence). The CDR3 here is CASSPRTGLGYTF. The DNA for the CDR3 is TGTGCCAGTAGCCCCCGGACAGGGCTTGGCTACACCTTC. Full variable domain (rest looked up from reference TRBV19 and TRBJ1-2): DGGITQSPKYLFRKEGQNVTLSCEQNLNHDAMYWYRQDPGQGLRLIYYSQIVNDFQKGDIAEGYSVSREKKESFPLTVTSAQKNPTAFYLCASSPRTGLGYTFGSGTRLTVV.

The chain is built from TRBV28 and TRBJ2-5; TRBD2 aligns across 7 bases. Germline values: CDR1 MDHEN, CDR2 SYDVKM. V shed 4 bases, J shed 5 bases, and the junction held 10 bases outside the gene matches. The CDR3 length is 15 residues. For the CDR3, the DNA is TGTGCCAGCAGTTACCTCAGGACTAGAGGGGAGACCCAGTACTTC. It yields the protein CASSYLRTRGETQYF.

The chain carries TRBV6-5 and TRBJ2-1, with 7 bases identical to TRBD2. CDR3 size: 15 residues. CDR1 is MNHEY, CDR2 SVGAGI, per germline. The junction had 2 bases not matched to a gene; V was cut back by 0 bases and J by 3 bases. The CDR3 coding sequence is TGTGCCAGCAGTTACTCCGCGGGAGACTACAATGAGCAGTTCTTC. It encodes CASSYSAGDYNEQFF.

With respect to this clone: The sample contains more than one DNA sequence encoding this CDR3. Here the CDR3 DNA reads TGTGCCAGCAGTTACTCCGGGACAGATTACAATGAGCAGTTCTTC. Its translation is CASSYSGTDYNEQFF. The chain carries TRBV6-5 and TRBJ2-1; 7 positions agree with TRBD1. The CDR3 is 15 residues long. The J segment lost 4 bases and the V segment lost 0 bases, leaving 3 bases of the junction unmatched. Germline CDR1 is MNHEY and CDR2 is SVGAGI.

The chain recombines TRBV27 with TRBJ2-7; possible D gene TRBD2, 6 bases. Trimming took off 6 bases at V and 5 bases at J, with 17 bases between the two ends. Germline V gene sequence: CDR1 MNHEY, CDR2 SMNVEV (reference sequence). CDR3 length: 14 residues. The CDR3 protein is CASRPAGTLDEQYF. The DNA of the CDR3 is TGTGCCAGCAGGCCGGCGGGGACCCTGGACGAGCAGTACTTC.

V and J are TRBV7-2 and TRBJ1-2; D is ambiguous. The CDR3 has 13 residues. The V gene lost 1 base and the J gene lost 8 bases, with 11 bases spanning the gap. Germline CDR1 and CDR2: SGHTA and FQGNSA. CDR3: CASSLGAFRGYTF. CDR3 DNA: TGTGCCAGCAGCTTAGGGGCCTTTAGAGGCTACACCTTC.

The rearrangement joins TRBV7-2 to TRBJ2-1; 11 nucleotides agree with TRBD2. Trimming took 5 bases from V and 4 from J; bases not matched to a gene: 7. The CDR3 has 16 amino acids. From germline, CDR1 is SGHTA and CDR2 FQGNSA. The CDR3 DNA reads as TGTGCCAGCAGCCCCTATAGCGGGAGGGGGTACAATGAGCAGTTCTTC. It specifies CASSPYSGRGYNEQFF. The whole variable domain, remainder taken from reference TRBV7-2 and TRBJ2-1, is GAGVSQSPSNKVTEKGKDVELRCDPISGHTALYWYRQSLGQGLEFLIYFQGNSAPDKSGLPSDRFSAERTGGSVSTLTIQRTQQEDSAVYLCASSPYSGRGYNEQFFGPGTRLTVL.

The chain links TRBV6-5 to TRBJ1-6; perhaps TRBD1 as D (5 bases). The length of the CDR3 is 15 residues. In germline, CDR1 is MNHEY, CDR2 SVGAGI. Trimming removed 4 bases from V and 10 bases from J, with 17 bases in between. The chain's CDR3 is CASSSAGTDASPLHF. CDR3 DNA: TGTGCCAGCAGTTCTGCAGGGACTGATGCATCACCCCTCCACTTT.

The chain carries TRBV11-2 and TRBJ2-1; the match to TRBD2 covers 8 bases. In germline, CDR1 is SGHAT, CDR2 FQNNGV. V was clipped by 6 bases and J by 6 bases; unmatched bases: 7. The CDR3 consists of 14 residues. The CDR3 DNA reads TGTGCCAGCAGTTATAGCGGGGTTGGCAATGAGCAGTTCTTC. Protein sequence: CASSYSGVGNEQFF.

The rearrangement links TRBV19 to TRBJ2-3; 8 positions match TRBD1. Germline assignment: CDR1 LNHDA and CDR2 SQIVND (reference sequence). CDR3 length equals 14 residues. Trimming removed 8 bases from V and 3 bases from J; junction bases left unmatched: 7. CDR3 coding DNA: TGTGCCAGTCGCTCCGGACAGGGTACAGATACGCAGTATTTT. As protein: CASRSGQGTDTQYF.